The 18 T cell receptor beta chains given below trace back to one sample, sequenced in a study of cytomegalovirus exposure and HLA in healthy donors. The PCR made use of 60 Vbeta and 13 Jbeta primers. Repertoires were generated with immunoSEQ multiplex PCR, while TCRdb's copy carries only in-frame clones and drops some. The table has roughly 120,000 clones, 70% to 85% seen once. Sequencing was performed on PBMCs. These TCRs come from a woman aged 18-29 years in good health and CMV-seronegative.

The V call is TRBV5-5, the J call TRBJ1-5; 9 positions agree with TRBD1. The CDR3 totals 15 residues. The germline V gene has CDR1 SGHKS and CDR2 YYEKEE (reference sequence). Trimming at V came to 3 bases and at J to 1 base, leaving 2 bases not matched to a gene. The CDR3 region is CASSSGTGSNQPQHF. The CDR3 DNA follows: TGTGCCAGCAGCTCCGGGACAGGGAGCAATCAGCCCCAGCATTTT.

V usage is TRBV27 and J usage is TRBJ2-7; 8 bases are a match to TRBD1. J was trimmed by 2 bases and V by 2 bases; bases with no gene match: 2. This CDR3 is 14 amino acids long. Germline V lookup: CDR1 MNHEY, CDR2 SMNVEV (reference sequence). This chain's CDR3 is CASSLRQGPYEQYF. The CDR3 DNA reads TGTGCCAGCAGTTTACGACAGGGGCCCTACGAGCAGTACTTC.

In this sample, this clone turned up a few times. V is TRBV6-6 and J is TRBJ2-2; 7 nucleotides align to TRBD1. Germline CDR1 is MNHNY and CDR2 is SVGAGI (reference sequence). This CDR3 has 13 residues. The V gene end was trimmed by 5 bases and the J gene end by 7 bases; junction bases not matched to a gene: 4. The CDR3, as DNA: TGTGCCAGCAGTCTGGGGACAGACGGGGAGCTGTTTTTT. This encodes CASSLGTDGELFF.

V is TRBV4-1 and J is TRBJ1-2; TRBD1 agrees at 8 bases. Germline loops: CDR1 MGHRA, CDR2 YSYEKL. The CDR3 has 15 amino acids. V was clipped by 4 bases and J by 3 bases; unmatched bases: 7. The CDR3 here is CASSRVQGGDYGYTF. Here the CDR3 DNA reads TGCGCCAGCAGCCGCGTACAGGGGGGGGACTATGGCTACACCTTC.

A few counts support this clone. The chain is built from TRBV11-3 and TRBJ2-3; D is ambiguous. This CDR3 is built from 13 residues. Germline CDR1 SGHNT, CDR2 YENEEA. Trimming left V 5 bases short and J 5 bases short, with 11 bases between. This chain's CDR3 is CASSEEQLDTQYF. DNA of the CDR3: TGTGCCAGCAGCGAAGAACAGCTAGATACGCAGTATTTT.

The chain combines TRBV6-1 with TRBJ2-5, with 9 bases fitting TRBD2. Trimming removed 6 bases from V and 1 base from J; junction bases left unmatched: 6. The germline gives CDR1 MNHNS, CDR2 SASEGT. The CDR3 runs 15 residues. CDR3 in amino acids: CASSLELAGQETQYF. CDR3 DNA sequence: TGTGCCAGCAGCTTAGAACTAGCGGGCCAAGAGACCCAGTACTTC.

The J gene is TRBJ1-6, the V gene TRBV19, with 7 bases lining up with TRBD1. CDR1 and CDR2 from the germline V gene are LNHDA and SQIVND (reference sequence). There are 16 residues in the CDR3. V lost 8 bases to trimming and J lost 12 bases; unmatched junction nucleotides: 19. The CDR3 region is CASSPNPSGAGGPLHF. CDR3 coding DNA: TGTGCCAGTTCTCCAAACCCTTCGGGTGCAGGGGGACCCCTCCACTTT.

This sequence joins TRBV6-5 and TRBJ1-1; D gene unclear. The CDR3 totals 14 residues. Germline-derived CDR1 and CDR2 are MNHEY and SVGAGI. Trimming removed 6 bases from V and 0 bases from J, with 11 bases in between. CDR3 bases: TGTGCCAGCAGCCTACAGATGATGAACACTGAAGCTTTCTTT. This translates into CASSLQMMNTEAFF.

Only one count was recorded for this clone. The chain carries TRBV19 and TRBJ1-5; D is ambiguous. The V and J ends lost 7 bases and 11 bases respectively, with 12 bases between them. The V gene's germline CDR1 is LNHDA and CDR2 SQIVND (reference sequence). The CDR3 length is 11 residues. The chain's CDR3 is CASTAGRAQHF. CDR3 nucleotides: TGTGCCAGTACCGCGGGGAGGGCCCAGCATTTT.

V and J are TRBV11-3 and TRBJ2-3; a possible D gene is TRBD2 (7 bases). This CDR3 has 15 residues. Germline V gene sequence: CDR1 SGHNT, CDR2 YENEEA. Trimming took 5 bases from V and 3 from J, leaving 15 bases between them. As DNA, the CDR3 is TGTGCCAGCAGCCAACGGGGGGCGGGGACAGATACGCAGTATTTT. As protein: CASSQRGAGTDTQYF. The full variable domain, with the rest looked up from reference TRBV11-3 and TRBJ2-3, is EAGVVQSPRYKIIEKKQPVAFWCNPISGHNTLYWYLQNLGQGPELLIRYENEEAVDDSQLPKDRFSAERLKGVDSTLKIQPAELGDSAVYLCASSQRGAGTDTQYFGPGTRLTVL.

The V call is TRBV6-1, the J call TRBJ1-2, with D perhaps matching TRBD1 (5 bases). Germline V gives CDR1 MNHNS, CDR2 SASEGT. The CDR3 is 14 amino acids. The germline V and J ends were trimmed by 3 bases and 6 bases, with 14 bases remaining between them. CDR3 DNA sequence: TGTGCCAGCAGTGAGGCCATCTCGGGGGATGGCTACACCTTC. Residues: CASSEAISGDGYTF.

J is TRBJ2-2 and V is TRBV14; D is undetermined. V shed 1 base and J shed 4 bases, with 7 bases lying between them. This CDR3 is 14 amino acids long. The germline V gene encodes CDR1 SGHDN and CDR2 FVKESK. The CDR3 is CASSQVSVTGELFF. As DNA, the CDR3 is TGTGCCAGCAGCCAAGTTAGTGTCACCGGGGAGCTGTTTTTT.

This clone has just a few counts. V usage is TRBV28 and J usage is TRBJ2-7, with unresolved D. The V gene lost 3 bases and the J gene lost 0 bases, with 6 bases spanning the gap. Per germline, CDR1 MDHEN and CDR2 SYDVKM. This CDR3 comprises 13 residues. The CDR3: CASSFHSSYEQYF. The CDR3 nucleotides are TGTGCCAGCAGTTTCCACAGCTCCTACGAGCAGTACTTC.

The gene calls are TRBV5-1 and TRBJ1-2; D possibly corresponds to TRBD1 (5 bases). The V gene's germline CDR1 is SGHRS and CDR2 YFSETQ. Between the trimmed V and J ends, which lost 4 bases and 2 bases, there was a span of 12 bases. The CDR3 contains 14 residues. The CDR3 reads CASSRTGENYGYTF. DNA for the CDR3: TGCGCCAGCAGCCGAACAGGAGAAAACTATGGCTACACCTTC.

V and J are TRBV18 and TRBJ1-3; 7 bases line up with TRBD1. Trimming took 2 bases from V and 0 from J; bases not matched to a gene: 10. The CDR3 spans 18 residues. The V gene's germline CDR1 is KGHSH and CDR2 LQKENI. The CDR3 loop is CASSPNVGTAGSGNTIYF. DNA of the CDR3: TGTGCCAGCTCACCAAATGTCGGGACAGCGGGCTCTGGAAACACCATATATTTT.

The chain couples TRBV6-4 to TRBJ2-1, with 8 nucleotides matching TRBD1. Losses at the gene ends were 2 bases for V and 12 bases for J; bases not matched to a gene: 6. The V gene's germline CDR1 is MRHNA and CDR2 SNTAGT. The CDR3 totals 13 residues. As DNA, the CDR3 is TGTGCCAGCAGTGACGTCTCCGGGACAGGGCAGTTCTTC. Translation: CASSDVSGTGQFF.

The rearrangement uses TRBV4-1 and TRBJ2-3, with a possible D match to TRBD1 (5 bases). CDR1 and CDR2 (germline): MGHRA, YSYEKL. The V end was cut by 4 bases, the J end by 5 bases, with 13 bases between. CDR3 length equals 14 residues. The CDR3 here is CASSLGQREDTQYF. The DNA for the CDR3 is TGCGCCAGCAGCCTCGGACAAAGGGAAGATACGCAGTATTTT.

CDR3 in amino acids: CASRFEVSGEVEPQHF. The CDR3, as DNA: TGTGCCAGCAGATTCGAAGTTTCAGGGGAAGTCGAGCCCCAGCATTTT. The chain links TRBV21-1 to TRBJ1-5; the table's D call of TRBD1 was not tested on the DNA. TRBV21-1 is designated a pseudogene. The CDR3 consists of 16 residues.